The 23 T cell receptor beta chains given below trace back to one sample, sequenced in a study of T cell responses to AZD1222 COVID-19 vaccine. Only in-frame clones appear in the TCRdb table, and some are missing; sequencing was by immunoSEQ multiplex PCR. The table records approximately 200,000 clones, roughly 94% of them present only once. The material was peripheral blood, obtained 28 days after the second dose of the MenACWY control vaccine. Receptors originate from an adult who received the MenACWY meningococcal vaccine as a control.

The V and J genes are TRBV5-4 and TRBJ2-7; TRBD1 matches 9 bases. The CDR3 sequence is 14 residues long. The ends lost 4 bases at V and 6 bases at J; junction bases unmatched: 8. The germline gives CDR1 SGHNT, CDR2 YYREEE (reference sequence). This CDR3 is CASSTGTGYGEQYF. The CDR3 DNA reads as TGTGCCAGCAGCACCGGGACAGGGTACGGCGAGCAGTACTTC.

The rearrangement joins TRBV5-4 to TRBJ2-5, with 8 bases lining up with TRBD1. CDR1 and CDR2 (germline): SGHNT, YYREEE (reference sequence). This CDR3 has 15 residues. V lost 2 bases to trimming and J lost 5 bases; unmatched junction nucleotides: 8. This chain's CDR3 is CASSFGLTGGETQYF. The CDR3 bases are TGTGCCAGCAGCTTCGGACTCACAGGGGGGGAGACCCAGTACTTC.

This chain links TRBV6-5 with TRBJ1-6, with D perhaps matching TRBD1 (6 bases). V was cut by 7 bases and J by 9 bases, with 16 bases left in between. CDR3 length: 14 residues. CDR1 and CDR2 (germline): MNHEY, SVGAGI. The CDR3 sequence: CASTGGAHSSPLHF. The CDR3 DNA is TGTGCCAGCACTGGGGGGGCCCATAGTTCACCCCTCCACTTT.

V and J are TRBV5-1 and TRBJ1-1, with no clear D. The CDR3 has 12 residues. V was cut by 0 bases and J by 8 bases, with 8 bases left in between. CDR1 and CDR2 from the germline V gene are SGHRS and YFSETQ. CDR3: CASSLDPREAFF. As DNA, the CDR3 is TGCGCCAGCAGCTTGGACCCCCGGGAAGCTTTCTTT.

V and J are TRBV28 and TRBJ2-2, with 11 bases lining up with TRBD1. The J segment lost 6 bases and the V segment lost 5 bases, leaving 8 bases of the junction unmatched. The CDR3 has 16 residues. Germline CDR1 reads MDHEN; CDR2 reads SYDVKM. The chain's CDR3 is CASSPIRDRGAGELFF. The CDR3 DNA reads TGTGCCAGCAGTCCGATCCGGGACAGGGGGGCCGGGGAGCTGTTTTTT. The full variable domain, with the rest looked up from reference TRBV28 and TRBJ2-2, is DVKVTQSSRYLVKRTGEKVFLECVQDMDHENMFWYRQDPGLGLRLIYFSYDVKMKEKGDIPEGYSVSREKKERFSLILESASTNQTSMYLCASSPIRDRGAGELFFGEGSRLTVL.

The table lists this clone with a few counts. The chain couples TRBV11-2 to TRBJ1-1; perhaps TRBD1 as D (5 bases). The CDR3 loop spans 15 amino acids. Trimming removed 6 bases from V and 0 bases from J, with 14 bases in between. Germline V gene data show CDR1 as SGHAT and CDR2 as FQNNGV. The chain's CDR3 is CASRHTGTVNTEAFF. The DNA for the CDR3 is TGTGCCAGCAGACATACCGGGACGGTGAACACTGAAGCTTTCTTT.

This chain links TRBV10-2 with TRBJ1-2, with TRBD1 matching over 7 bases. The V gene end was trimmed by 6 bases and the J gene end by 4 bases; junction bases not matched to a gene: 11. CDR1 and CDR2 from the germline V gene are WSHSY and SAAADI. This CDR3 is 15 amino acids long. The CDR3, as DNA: TGCGCCAGCAGCGCGTCCGGACAGGCAGCCTATGGCTACACCTTC. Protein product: CASSASGQAAYGYTF.

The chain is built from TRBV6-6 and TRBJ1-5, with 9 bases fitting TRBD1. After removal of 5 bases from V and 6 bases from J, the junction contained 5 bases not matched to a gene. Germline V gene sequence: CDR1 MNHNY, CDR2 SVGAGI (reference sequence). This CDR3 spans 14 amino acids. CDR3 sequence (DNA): TGTGCCAGCAGTCTGACAGGGGGGGTTCAGCCCCAGCATTTT. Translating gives CASSLTGGVQPQHF.

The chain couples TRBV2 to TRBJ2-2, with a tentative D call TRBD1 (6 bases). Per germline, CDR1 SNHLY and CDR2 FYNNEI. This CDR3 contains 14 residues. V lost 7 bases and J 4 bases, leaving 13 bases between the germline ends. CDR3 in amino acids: CASKEDSSTGELFF. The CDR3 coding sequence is TGTGCCAGCAAGGAGGACAGCAGCACCGGGGAGCTGTTTTTT.

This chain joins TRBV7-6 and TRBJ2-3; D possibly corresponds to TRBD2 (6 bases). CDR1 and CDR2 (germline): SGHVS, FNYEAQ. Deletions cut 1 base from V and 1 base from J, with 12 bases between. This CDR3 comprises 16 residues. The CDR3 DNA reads TGTGCCAGCAGCTTAGGTAGAGAGCGGGGCACAGATACGCAGTATTTT. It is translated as CASSLGRERGTDTQYF.

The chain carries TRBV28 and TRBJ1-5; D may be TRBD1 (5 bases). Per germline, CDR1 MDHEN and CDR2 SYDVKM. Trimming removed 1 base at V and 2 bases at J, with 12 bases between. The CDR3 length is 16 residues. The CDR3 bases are TGTGCCAGCAGTTTATTTATCCGGGGGGGCAATCAGCCCCAGCATTTT. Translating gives CASSLFIRGGNQPQHF.

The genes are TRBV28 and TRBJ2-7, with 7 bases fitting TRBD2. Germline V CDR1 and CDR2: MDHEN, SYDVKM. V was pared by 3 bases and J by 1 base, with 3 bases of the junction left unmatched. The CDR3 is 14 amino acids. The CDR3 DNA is TGTGCCAGCAGTTTGGTAGCGGGTTCCTACGAGCAGTACTTC. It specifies CASSLVAGSYEQYF.

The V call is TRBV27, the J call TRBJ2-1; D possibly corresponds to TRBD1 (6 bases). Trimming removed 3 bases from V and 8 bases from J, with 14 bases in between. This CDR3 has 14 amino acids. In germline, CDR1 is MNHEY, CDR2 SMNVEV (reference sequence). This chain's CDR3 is CASSFLGAEDEQFF. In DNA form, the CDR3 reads TGTGCCAGCAGTTTTTTGGGGGCCGAGGATGAGCAGTTCTTC.

CDR3 protein: CAISEAGAHYGYTF. CDR3 coding DNA: TGTGCCATCAGTGAAGCAGGGGCTCACTATGGCTACACCTTC. The V and J genes are TRBV10-3 and TRBJ1-2, with D perhaps TRBD1 (6 bases). The CDR3 extends over 14 amino acids. Trimming took off 3 bases at V and 3 bases at J, with 11 bases between the two ends. Germline lookup yields CDR1 ENHRY and CDR2 SYGVKD.

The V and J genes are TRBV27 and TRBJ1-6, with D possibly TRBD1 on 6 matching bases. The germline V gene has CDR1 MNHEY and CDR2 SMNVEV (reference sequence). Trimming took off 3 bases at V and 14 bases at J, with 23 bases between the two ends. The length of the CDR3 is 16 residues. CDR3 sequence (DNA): TGTGCCAGCAGTTTGGGGCGGGGGCCCCTTAAGGATGCCCTCCACTTT. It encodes CASSLGRGPLKDALHF.

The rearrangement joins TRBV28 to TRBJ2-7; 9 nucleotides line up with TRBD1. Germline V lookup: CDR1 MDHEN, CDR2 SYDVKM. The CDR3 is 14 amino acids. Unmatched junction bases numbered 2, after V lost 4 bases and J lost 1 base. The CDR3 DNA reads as TGTGCCAGCAGTTACGGGACAGGGTCCTACGAGCAGTACTTC. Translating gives CASSYGTGSYEQYF.

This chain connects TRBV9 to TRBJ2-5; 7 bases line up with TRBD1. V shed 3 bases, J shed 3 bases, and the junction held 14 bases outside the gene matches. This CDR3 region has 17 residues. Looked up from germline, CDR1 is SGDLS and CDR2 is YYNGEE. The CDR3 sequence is CASSETWDRGSEETQYF. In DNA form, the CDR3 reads TGTGCCAGCAGCGAGACCTGGGACAGAGGATCGGAAGAGACCCAGTACTTC.

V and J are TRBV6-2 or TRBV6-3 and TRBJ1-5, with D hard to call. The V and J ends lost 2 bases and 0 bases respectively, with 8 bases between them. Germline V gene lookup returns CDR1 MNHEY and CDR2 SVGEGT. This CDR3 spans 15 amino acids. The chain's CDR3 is CASSYNGVSNQPQHF. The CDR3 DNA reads TGTGCCAGCAGTTACAATGGGGTTAGCAATCAGCCCCAGCATTTT.

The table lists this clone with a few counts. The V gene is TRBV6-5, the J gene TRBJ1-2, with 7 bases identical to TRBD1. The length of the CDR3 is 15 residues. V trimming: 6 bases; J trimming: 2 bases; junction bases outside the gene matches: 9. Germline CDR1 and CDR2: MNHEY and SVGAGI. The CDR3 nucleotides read TGTGCCAGCAGCCCAGACAGGGTATGGAACTATGGCTACACCTTC. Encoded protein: CASSPDRVWNYGYTF.

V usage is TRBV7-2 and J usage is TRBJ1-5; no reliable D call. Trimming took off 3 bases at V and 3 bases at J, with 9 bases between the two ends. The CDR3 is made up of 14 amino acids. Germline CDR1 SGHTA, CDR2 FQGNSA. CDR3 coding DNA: TGTGCCAGCAGCTTTGCCGTTAACAATCAGCCCCAGCATTTT. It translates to CASSFAVNNQPQHF.

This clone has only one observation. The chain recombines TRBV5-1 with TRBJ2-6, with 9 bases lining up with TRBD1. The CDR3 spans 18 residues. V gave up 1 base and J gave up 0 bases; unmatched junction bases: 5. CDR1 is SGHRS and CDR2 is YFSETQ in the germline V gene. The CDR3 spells CASSLRDRALSGANVLTF. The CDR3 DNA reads TGCGCCAGCAGCTTGCGGGACAGGGCGCTCTCTGGGGCCAACGTCCTGACTTTC.

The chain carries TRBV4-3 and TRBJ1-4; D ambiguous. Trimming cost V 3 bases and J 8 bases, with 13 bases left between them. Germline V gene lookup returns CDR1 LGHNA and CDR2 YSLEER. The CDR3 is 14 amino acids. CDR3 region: CASSQSGLGEKLFF. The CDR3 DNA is TGCGCCAGCAGCCAGTCGGGATTAGGGGAAAAACTGTTTTTT.

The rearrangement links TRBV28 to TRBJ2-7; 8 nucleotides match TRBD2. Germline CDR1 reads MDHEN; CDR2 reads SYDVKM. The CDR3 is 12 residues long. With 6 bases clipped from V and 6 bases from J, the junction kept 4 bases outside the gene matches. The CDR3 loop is CASRSGTSEQYF. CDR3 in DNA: TGTGCCAGCAGATCCGGGACTAGCGAGCAGTACTTC.